What follows describes a single T cell receptor beta chain. This record belongs to a study of blood T cell repertoires in COVID-19. Study at large: PBMCs, B-cell-depleted T cells, or T cells provided the cDNA or gDNA that made up the material.

Germline CDR1 and CDR2: SGHDN and FVKESK. The V segment lost 5 bases and the J segment 0 bases; nucleotides outside the gene matches: 1. There are 14 residues in the CDR3. Repertoires were generated with immunoSEQ multiplex PCR, while TCRdb's copy carries only in-frame clones and drops some. The top ten clones hold approximately 6.6% of a sample with 37,000 or so clones, around 90% of them seen once. The receptor was isolated from a human donor in a cohort sampled during active COVID-19. The sequenced material came from peripheral blood. V is TRBV14 and J is TRBJ2-7; 10 positions match TRBD1. CDR3 DNA: TGTGCCAGCAGCTGGACAGGGGGCTCCTACGAGCAGTACTTC. This codes for CASSWTGGSYEQYF.